The 19 T cell receptor beta chains below were found in one sample sequenced in a study of cytomegalovirus exposure and HLA in healthy donors. The study ran its PCR with 60 Vbeta and 13 Jbeta primers. The data were produced by immunoSEQ multiplex PCR, yet TCRdb's version contains in-frame clones alone and is incomplete. This sample has some 200,000 clones, with roughly 80% found just once. Sequencing was carried out using PBMCs. Source of these receptors: a man aged 35-49 years in good health and CMV-seropositive.

This clone was seen a few times. The V call is TRBV5-8, the J call TRBJ2-1; 7 bases match TRBD1. Germline V gene lookup returns CDR1 SGHTS and CDR2 YDEGEE. CDR3 length: 14 amino acids. V was clipped by 5 bases and J by 5 bases; unmatched bases: 7. In DNA form, the CDR3 reads TGTGCCAGCAGGCGGACAGGCCCAAACAATGAGCAGTTCTTC. Its protein product is CASRRTGPNNEQFF.

This chain connects TRBV7-3 to TRBJ1-3; the match to TRBD1 covers 7 bases. This CDR3 contains 15 residues. Losses at the gene ends were 5 bases for V and 2 bases for J; bases not matched to a gene: 6. Looked up from germline, CDR1 is SGHTA and CDR2 is FQGTGA. CDR3 in amino acids: CASSLQGGAGNTIYF. In DNA, the CDR3 is TGTGCCAGCAGCCTGCAAGGGGGCGCTGGAAACACCATATATTTT.

The chain links TRBV7-9 to TRBJ1-1; TRBD1 agrees at 9 bases. The CDR3 has 15 amino acids. With 1 base clipped from V and 5 bases from J, the junction kept 5 bases outside the gene matches. Germline V lookup: CDR1 SEHNR, CDR2 FQNEAQ (reference sequence). CDR3 nucleotide sequence: TGTGCCAGCAGCTTAGACAGGGGGCGTAAGACTGAAGCTTTCTTT. This sequence encodes CASSLDRGRKTEAFF.

V gene TRBV6-4 combines with J gene TRBJ2-1; D remains ambiguous. This CDR3 is 12 amino acids long. Germline lookup yields CDR1 MRHNA and CDR2 SNTAGT. Trimming left V 3 bases short and J 14 bases short, with 14 bases between. The CDR3 region has the DNA TGTGCCAGCAGTGATTTGGGCCCCTATAAGTTCTTC. Its translation: CASSDLGPYKFF.

This chain connects TRBV7-6 to TRBJ2-7; 9 bases match TRBD1. V was clipped by 5 bases and J by 6 bases; unmatched bases: 8. This CDR3 is 14 amino acids long. Germline V gene data show CDR1 as SGHVS and CDR2 as FNYEAQ. Written as DNA, the CDR3 is TGTGCCAGCAGCGGGCCGGGACAGGGAAGCGAGCAGTACTTC. Encoded protein: CASSGPGQGSEQYF.

V gene TRBV27 combines with J gene TRBJ2-3, with a weak D call TRBD1 (6 bases). Looked up from germline, CDR1 is MNHEY and CDR2 is SMNVEV (reference sequence). Trimming shortened V by 0 bases and J by 7 bases, and 14 bases separated the two germline ends. The CDR3 extends over 15 amino acids. CDR3 sequence: CASSLSRGGYYTQYF. CDR3 bases: TGTGCCAGCAGTTTATCCAGGGGTGGGTACTATACGCAGTATTTT.

A word on this clone: An end of the junction does not agree with germline; a read error may underlie this. The chain combines TRBV7-9 with TRBJ2-4; D ambiguous. This CDR3 contains 15 residues. CDR1 and CDR2 from the germline V gene are SEHNR and FQNEAQ (reference sequence). The CDR3, as DNA: TGTGCCAGCAGCTTAGAGTTTGGAGCCATAAACATTCAGTACTTC. This sequence encodes CASSLEFGAINIQYF. The full variable domain, its missing parts supplied by reference TRBV7-9 and TRBJ2-4, is DTGVSQNPRHKITKRGQNVTFRCDPISEHNRLYWYRQTLGQGPEFLTYFQNEAQLEKSRLLSDRFSAERPKGSFSTLEIQRTEQGDSAMYLCASSLEFGAINIQYFGAGTRLSVL.

The CDR3 DNA reads as TGTGCCAGCAGCCCGATGGGACAGGCCCTGTATTCACCCCTCCACTTT. Amino acids: CASSPMGQALYSPLHF. The rearrangement links TRBV5-5 to TRBJ1-6, with 8 bases aligning to TRBD1. Unmatched junction bases numbered 11, after V lost 4 bases and J lost 8 bases. This CDR3 has 16 residues. Per germline, CDR1 SGHKS and CDR2 YYEKEE (reference sequence).

This clone was found a few times. The same CDR3 arises from other DNA sequences in this sample as well. The chain carries TRBV7-9 and TRBJ1-1; no reliable D call. This CDR3 is built from 14 residues. Looked up from germline, CDR1 is SEHNR and CDR2 is FQNEAQ (reference sequence). V was pared by 1 base and J by 1 base, with 7 bases between. The CDR3 sequence: CASSLGSGNTEAFF. DNA of the CDR3: TGTGCCAGCAGCTTAGGTTCGGGGAACACTGAAGCTTTCTTT. Full variable domain (missing parts from reference TRBV7-9 and TRBJ1-1): DTGVSQNPRHKITKRGQNVTFRCDPISEHNRLYWYRQTLGQGPEFLTYFQNEAQLEKSRLLSDRFSAERPKGSFSTLEIQRTEQGDSAMYLCASSLGSGNTEAFFGQGTRLTVV.

V usage is TRBV21-1 and J usage is TRBJ2-5; the D call of TRBD2 is as the table states it, not checked on the DNA. TRBV21-1 corresponds to a pseudogene. The CDR3 runs to 18 residues. The CDR3 protein is CASSKWVTGSGEEETQYF. CDR3 DNA: TGTGCCAGCAGCAAGTGGGTAACTGGTAGCGGGGAGGAAGAGACCCAGTACTTC.

The CDR3 spells CASSNGLQGYYGYTF. In nucleotides, the CDR3 is TGTGCCAGCAGCAATGGGTTACAGGGATACTATGGCTACACCTTC. V usage is TRBV5-8 and J usage is TRBJ1-2, with a tentative D call TRBD1 (6 bases). The length of the CDR3 is 15 residues. The germline gives CDR1 SGHTS, CDR2 YDEGEE. Trimming took 4 bases from V and 3 from J, leaving 16 bases between them.

J is TRBJ2-7 and V is TRBV2; 8 bases map to TRBD2. Germline V gene data show CDR1 as SNHLY and CDR2 as FYNNEI. The CDR3 is 12 amino acids. V was pared by 8 bases and J by 9 bases, with 9 bases of the junction left unmatched. The CDR3, as DNA: TGTGCCAGCGTATCGGGGGGGACGGGGCAGTACTTC. It specifies CASVSGGTGQYF.

V and J are TRBV7-8 and TRBJ1-5; TRBD1 might be the D (6 bases). Per germline, CDR1 SGHVS and CDR2 FQNEAQ. The CDR3 has 13 residues. V was trimmed by 6 bases and J by 4 bases, leaving 10 bases between them. Written as DNA, the CDR3 is TGTGCCAGCAGGGACAGTGAGAATCAGCCCCAGCATTTT. Encoded protein: CASRDSENQPQHF. Full variable domain (missing parts from reference TRBV7-8 and TRBJ1-5): GAGVSQSPRYKVAKRGQDVALRCDPISGHVSLFWYQQALGQGPEFLTYFQNEAQLDKSGLPSDRFFAERPEGSVSTLKIQRTQQEDSAVYLCASRDSENQPQHFGDGTRLSIL.

V gene TRBV23-1 combines with J gene TRBJ2-4, with 7 bases matching TRBD1. TRBV23-1 is assigned to the ORF class and has an uncertain function. The CDR3 contains 18 residues. The V segment lost 2 bases and the J segment 0 bases; nucleotides outside the gene matches: 10. The CDR3 loop is CASSQPNRGHLAKNIQYF. In nucleotides, the CDR3 is TGCGCCAGCAGTCAACCCAACAGGGGACATTTAGCCAAAAACATTCAGTACTTC.

V and J are TRBV5-1 and TRBJ1-4; 8 bases fit TRBD1. The length of the CDR3 is 16 residues. The V gene end was trimmed by 4 bases and the J gene end by 0 bases; junction bases not matched to a gene: 5. The germline gives CDR1 SGHRS, CDR2 YFSETQ. The CDR3 region is CASSTGQGATNEKLFF. CDR3 coding DNA: TGCGCCAGCAGCACTGGACAGGGAGCAACTAATGAAAAACTGTTTTTT.

This clone was detected only a few times. This chain connects TRBV10-2 to TRBJ2-5; 9 bases are shared with TRBD2. CDR1 is WSHSY, CDR2 SAAADI, per germline. V dropped 3 bases and J dropped 4; count of bases not matched to a gene: 6. CDR3 length: 15 amino acids. The CDR3 DNA reads TGCGCCAGCAGTGACGCACTAGCGGGTGTAGAGACCCAGTACTTC. This codes for CASSDALAGVETQYF.

The chain couples TRBV4-3 to TRBJ2-2; TRBD2 aligns across 8 bases. This CDR3 comprises 17 residues. CDR1 is LGHNA and CDR2 is YSLEER in the germline V gene. V lost 1 base to trimming and J lost 0 bases; unmatched junction nucleotides: 4. The CDR3 bases are TGCGCCAGCAGCCAAGCACCGGGACTAGCGAACACCGGGGAGCTGTTTTTT. It encodes CASSQAPGLANTGELFF.

The chain couples TRBV18 to TRBJ2-5, with D perhaps matching TRBD1 (5 bases). The CDR3 has 14 amino acids. In germline, CDR1 is KGHSH, CDR2 LQKENI. V was clipped by 3 bases and J by 4 bases, with 12 bases between them. Written as DNA, the CDR3 is TGTGCCAGCTCACCCCAGGGATTAGGAGAGACCCAGTACTTC. Its translation: CASSPQGLGETQYF.

This chain joins TRBV4-1 and TRBJ2-2; a possible D gene is TRBD1 (5 bases). Germline CDR1 and CDR2: MGHRA and YSYEKL. V lost 0 bases to trimming and J lost 1 base, with 12 bases between them. The CDR3 has 17 residues. The CDR3 sequence: CASSQERGYENTGELFF. Written as DNA, the CDR3 is TGCGCCAGCAGCCAAGAAAGGGGATACGAGAACACCGGGGAGCTGTTTTTT.